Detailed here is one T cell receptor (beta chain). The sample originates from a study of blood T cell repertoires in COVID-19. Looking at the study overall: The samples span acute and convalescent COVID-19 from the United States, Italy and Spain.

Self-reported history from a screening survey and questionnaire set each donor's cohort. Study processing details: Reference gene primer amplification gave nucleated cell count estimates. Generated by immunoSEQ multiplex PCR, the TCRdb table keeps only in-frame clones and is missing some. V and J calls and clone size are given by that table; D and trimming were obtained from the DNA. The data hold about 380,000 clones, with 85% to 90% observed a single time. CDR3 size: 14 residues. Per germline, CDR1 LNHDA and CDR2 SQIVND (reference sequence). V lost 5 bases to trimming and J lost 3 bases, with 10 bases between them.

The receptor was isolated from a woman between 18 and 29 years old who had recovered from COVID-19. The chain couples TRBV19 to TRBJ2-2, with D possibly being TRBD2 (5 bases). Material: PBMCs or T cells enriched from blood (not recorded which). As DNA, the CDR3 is TGTGCCAGTAGTTTCGGGGATTACACCGGGGAGCTGTTTTTT. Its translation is CASSFGDYTGELFF.